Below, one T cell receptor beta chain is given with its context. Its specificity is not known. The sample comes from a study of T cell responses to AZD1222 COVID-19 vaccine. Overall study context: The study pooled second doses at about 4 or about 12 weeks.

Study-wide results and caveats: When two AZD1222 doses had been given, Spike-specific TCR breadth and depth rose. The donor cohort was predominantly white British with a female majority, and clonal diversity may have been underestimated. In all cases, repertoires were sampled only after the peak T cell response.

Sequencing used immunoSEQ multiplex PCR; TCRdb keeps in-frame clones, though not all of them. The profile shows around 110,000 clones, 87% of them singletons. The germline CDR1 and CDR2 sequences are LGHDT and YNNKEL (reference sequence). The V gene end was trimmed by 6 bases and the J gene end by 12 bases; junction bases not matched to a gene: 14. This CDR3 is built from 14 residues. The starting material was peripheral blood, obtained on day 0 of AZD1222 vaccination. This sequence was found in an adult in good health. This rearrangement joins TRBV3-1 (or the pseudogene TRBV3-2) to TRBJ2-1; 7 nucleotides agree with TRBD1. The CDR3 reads CASSKDRAGGAQFF. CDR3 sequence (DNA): TGTGCCAGCAGTAAAGACAGGGCCGGTGGGGCGCAGTTCTTC.